This T cell receptor (beta chain) was profiled in a study of control samples from healthy donors and cancer patients (dated by TCRdb to about 2020). The protocol used for the library was the immunoSEQ multiplex PCR assay. The clones in this table, taken by TCRdb from immuneACCESS, are in-frame only. Not every clone is retained; where verified, under half of the shortfall comes from an unresolved V gene, and the cause of the rest is unknown. Here the sample has about 140,000 clones; around 94% occur a single time. The ten biggest clones cover 10% to 15% of the sample. Of note for this clone: Its recognized antigen is unknown. No base quality values were provided; no much bigger clone lies one nucleotide off.

The sequence derives from a man in his forties in good health. Sequenced input: blood.

The sequenced DNA: TGTGCCAGCAGTGAAGGCGGACATGAGAATCAGCCCCAGCATTTT. Its coded protein is CASSEGGHENQPQHF. The rearrangement joined TRBV2 to TRBJ1-5; the D gene is possibly TRBD1, with 5 bases matching. Sequences SNHLY (CDR1) and FYNNEI (CDR2) are obtained from the germline V gene. V is clipped by 1 base and J by 4 bases, and the sequence between their germline boundaries is 11 bases long. There are 15 amino acids in the CDR3, from cysteine to phenylalanine inclusive. Left in the record is the CDR3 DNA by itself, 45 bases read in frame from the first base. Reference TRBV2 and TRBJ1-5 proteins supply the regions before and after the CDR3; the full variable domain is: EPEVTQTPSHQVTQMGQEVILRCVPISNHLYFYWYRQILGQKVEFLVSFYNNEISEKSEIFDDQFSVERPDGSNFTLKIRSTKLEDSAMYFCASSEGGHENQPQHFGDGTRLSIL.